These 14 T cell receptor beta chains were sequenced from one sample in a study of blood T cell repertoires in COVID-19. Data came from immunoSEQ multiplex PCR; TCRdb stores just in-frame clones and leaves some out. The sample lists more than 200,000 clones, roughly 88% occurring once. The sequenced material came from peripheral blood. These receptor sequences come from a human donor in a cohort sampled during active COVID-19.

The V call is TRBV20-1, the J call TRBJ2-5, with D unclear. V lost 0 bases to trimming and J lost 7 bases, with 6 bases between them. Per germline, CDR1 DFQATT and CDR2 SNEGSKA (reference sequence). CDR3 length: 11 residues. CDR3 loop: CSARDPGTQYF. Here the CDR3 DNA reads TGCAGTGCTAGAGATCCCGGGACCCAGTACTTC.

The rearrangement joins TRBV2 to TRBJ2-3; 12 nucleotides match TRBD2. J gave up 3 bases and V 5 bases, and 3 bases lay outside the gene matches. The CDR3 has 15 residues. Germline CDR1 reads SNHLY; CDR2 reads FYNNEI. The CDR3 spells CASSSSGRATDTQYF. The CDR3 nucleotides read TGTGCCAGCAGTTCTAGCGGGAGGGCTACAGATACGCAGTATTTT.

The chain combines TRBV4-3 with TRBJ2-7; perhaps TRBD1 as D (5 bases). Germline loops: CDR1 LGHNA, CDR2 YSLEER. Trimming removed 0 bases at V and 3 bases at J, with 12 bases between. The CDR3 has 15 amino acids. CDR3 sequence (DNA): TGCGCCAGCAGCCAAGATAACAGGTTACACTACGAGCAGTACTTC. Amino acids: CASSQDNRLHYEQYF.

The CDR3: CASSLSGRNEQFF. The DNA of the CDR3 is TGTGCCAGCAGTTTATCAGGCAGGAATGAGCAGTTCTTC. This chain joins TRBV27 and TRBJ2-1; D ambiguous. CDR1 and CDR2 (germline): MNHEY, SMNVEV (reference sequence). The V and J ends lost 0 bases and 7 bases respectively, with 7 bases between them. The CDR3 has 13 amino acids.

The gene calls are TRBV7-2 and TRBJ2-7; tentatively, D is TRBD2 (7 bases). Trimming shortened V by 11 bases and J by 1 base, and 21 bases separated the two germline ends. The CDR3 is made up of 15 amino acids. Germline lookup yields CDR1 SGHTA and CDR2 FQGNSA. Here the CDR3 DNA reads TGTGCCTCTCGAGACCCGGGGGGCGGGTCCTACGAGCAGTACTTC. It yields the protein CASRDPGGGSYEQYF.

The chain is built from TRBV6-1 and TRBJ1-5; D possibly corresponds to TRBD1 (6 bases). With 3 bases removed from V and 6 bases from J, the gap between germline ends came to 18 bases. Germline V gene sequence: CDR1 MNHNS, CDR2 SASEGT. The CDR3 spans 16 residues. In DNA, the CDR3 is TGTGCCAGCAGTGAGTCCAGGGGCCGAATAGGTCAGCCCCAGCATTTT. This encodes CASSESRGRIGQPQHF.

In DNA form, the CDR3 reads TGTGCCAGCAGCTTAATTGGCGGGAGGGCTACAGATACGCAGTATTTT. Its protein product is CASSLIGGRATDTQYF. V and J are TRBV7-2 and TRBJ2-3; 9 bases are a match to TRBD2. Germline V gene data show CDR1 as SGHTA and CDR2 as FQGNSA. Losses at the gene ends were 2 bases for V and 3 bases for J; bases not matched to a gene: 6. The CDR3 has 16 amino acids.

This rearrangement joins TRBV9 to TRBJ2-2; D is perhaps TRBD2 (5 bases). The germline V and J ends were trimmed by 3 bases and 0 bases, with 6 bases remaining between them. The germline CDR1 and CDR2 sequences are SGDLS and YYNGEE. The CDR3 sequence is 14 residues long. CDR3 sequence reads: CASSGLSNTGELFF. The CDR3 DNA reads TGTGCCAGCAGCGGACTATCGAACACCGGGGAGCTGTTTTTT.

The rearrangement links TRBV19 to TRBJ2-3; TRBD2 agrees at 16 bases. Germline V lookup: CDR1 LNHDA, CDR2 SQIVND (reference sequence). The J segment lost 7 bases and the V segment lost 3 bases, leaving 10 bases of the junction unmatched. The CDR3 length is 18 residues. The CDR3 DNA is TGTGCCAGTAGTATGGGACTAGCGGGGGGGTTAGGTTATAATACGCAGTATTTT. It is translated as CASSMGLAGGLGYNTQYF.

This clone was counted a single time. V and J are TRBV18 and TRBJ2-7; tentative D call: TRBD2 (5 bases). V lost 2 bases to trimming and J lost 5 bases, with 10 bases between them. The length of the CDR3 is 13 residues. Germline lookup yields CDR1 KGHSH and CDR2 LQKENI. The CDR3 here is CASSPASFDEQYF. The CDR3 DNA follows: TGTGCCAGCTCACCAGCTAGCTTCGACGAGCAGTACTTC.

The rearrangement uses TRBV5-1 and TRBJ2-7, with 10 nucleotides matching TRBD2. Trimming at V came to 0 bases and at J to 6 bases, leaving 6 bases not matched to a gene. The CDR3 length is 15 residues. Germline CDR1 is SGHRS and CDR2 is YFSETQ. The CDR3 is CASSLGLAGAAEQYF. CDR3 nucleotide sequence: TGCGCCAGCAGCTTGGGGCTAGCGGGAGCTGCCGAGCAGTACTTC.

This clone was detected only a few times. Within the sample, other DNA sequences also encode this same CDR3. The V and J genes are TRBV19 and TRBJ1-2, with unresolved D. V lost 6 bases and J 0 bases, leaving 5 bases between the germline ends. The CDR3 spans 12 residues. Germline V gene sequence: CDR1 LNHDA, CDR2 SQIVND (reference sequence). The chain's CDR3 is CASRIANYGYTF. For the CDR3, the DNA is TGTGCCAGTAGAATCGCTAACTATGGCTACACCTTC.

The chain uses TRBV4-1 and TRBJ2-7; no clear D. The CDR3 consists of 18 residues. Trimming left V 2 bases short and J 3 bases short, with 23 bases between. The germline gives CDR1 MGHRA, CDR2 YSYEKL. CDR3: CASSQRIVDRVGFYEQYF. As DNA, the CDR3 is TGCGCCAGCAGCCAAAGAATCGTAGATCGCGTCGGGTTCTACGAGCAGTACTTC.

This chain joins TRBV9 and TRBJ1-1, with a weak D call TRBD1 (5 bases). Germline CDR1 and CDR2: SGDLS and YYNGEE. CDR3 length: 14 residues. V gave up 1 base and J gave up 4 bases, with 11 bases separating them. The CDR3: CASSVSSGGTEAFF. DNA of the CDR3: TGTGCCAGCAGCGTATCGTCGGGGGGCACTGAAGCTTTCTTT.